This is a list of T cell receptor beta chains from one sample in a study of shared clonotypes between healthy human individuals. The data were produced by immunoSEQ multiplex PCR, yet TCRdb's version contains in-frame clones alone and is incomplete. The sample holds a few hundred thousand clones, around 87% seen once. Sequences were obtained from memory CD8+ T cells sorted from blood. These receptors were taken from a man younger than 35 in good health. The CDR3 runs from the conserved cysteine through the conserved F or W. D genes are given only for firm matches. Some rows have no size entry. The others give once, few or many, or a class for an expanded clone.

J: TRBJ2-3
D: NA
size: NA
V: TRBV13
DNA: TGTGCCAGCAGCTTCATCCAGGATACAGATACGCAGTATTTT
CDR3: CASSFIQDTDTQYF

J: TRBJ1-4
D: NA
size: NA
V: TRBV9
DNA: TGTGCCAGCAGCTCGCCGGGGGTAGGAGAAAAACTGTTTTTT
CDR3: CASSSPGVGEKLFF

J: TRBJ2-5
D: NA
size: once
V: TRBV7-9
DNA: TGTGCCAGCAGCTTAGGGGATGAGCGGTCGGGGACCCAGTACTTC
CDR3: CASSLGDERSGTQYF

J: TRBJ2-5
D: NA
size: once
V: TRBV30
DNA: TGTGCCTGGAGGTTTGAAGATAGTCGGGAGACCCAGTACTTC
CDR3: CAWRFEDSRETQYF

J: TRBJ1-2
D: NA
size: NA
V: TRBV28
DNA: TGTGCCAGCATGGAGGGGACGGGGTATGGCTACACCTTC
CDR3: CASMEGTGYGYTF

J: TRBJ2-1
D: NA
size: many
V: TRBV30
DNA: TGTGCCTGGAGTGACAATGAGCAGTTCTTC
CDR3: CAWSDNEQFF

J: TRBJ2-7
D: TRBD2
size: NA
V: TRBV2
DNA: TGTGCCAGCAGTGAAGATACAGCGGGACCCTCCTACGAGCAGTACTTC
CDR3: CASSEDTAGPSYEQYF

J: TRBJ2-7
D: TRBD2
size: few
V: TRBV9
DNA: TGTGCCAGCAGCCCCTCGACTAGCAACGAGCAGTACTTC
CDR3: CASSPSTSNEQYF

J: TRBJ2-3
D: NA
size: once
V: TRBV7-9
DNA: TGTGCCAGCAGCACGATAGCGGCGATTGACACAGATACGCAGTATTTT
CDR3: CASSTIAAIDTDTQYF

J: TRBJ1-2
D: NA
size: NA
V: TRBV5-4
DNA: TGTGCCAGCAGCTTCGGGTCAGGGGAATCGGGGGAATTTCAGTATGGCTACACCTTC
CDR3: CASSFGSGESGEFQYGYTF

J: TRBJ2-2
D: NA
size: NA
V: TRBV11-2
DNA: TGTGCCAGCATCACCAGGGAGAAGGACACCGGGGAGCTGTTTTTT
CDR3: CASITREKDTGELFF

J: TRBJ1-5
D: TRBD1
size: NA
V: TRBV27
DNA: TGTGCCAGCAGCGACAGGGGGCGGACGGGTAATCAGCCCCAGCATTTT
CDR3: CASSDRGRTGNQPQHF

J: TRBJ1-4
D: TRBD1
size: NA
V: TRBV28
DNA: TGTGCCAGCAGTTTTTTGGGACAGCTTAATGAAAAACTGTTTTTT
CDR3: CASSFLGQLNEKLFF

J: TRBJ1-2
D: NA
size: NA
V: TRBV4-1
DNA: TGCGCCAGCAGCCAAGAACCGGGGGCTGTAAAGTATGGCTACACCTTC
CDR3: CASSQEPGAVKYGYTF

J: TRBJ1-2
D: TRBD1
size: once
V: TRBV5-4
DNA: TGTGCCAGCAGCTTCGGGGGACAGGGACGTGGCTACACCTTC
CDR3: CASSFGGQGRGYTF

J: TRBJ2-7
D: TRBD2
size: NA
V: TRBV4-1
DNA: TGCGCCAGCAGCCAAGTGTACGGGGGGGCCTTACCCTACGAGCAGTACTTC
CDR3: CASSQVYGGALPYEQYF

J: TRBJ2-7
D: NA
size: NA
V: TRBV4-2
DNA: TGTGCCAGCAGCCAAGATTACATCTACGAGCAGTACTTC
CDR3: CASSQDYIYEQYF

J: TRBJ1-2
D: NA
size: NA
V: TRBV7-9
DNA: TGTGCCAGCAGCCTCCCGGTGGGGGACTATGGCTACACCTTC
CDR3: CASSLPVGDYGYTF

J: TRBJ2-1
D: NA
size: once
V: TRBV7-2
DNA: TGTGCCAGCAGCACCGGACTCCTCGGTAATGAGCAGTTCTTC
CDR3: CASSTGLLGNEQFF

J: TRBJ2-7
D: NA
size: NA
V: TRBV6-1
DNA: TGTGCCAGCAGTGAACTCGGGTACGAGCAGTACTTC
CDR3: CASSELGYEQYF

J: TRBJ2-7
D: TRBD1
size: few
V: TRBV18
DNA: TGTGCCAGTTATTCATCGGGACAGGGTAATTCCTACGAGCAGTACTTC
CDR3: CASYSSGQGNSYEQYF

J: TRBJ2-1
D: TRBD2
size: NA
V: TRBV25-1
DNA: TGTGCCAGCAGTCGTTCGACTAGCGGGGCTCATGAGCAGTTCTTC
CDR3: CASSRSTSGAHEQFF

J: TRBJ2-7
D: TRBD1
size: NA
V: TRBV10-1
DNA: TGCGCCATCCACAGGGGCCAGCTCTACGAGCAGTACTTC
CDR3: CAIHRGQLYEQYF

J: TRBJ1-1
D: TRBD1
size: NA
V: TRBV4-1
DNA: TGCGCCAGCAGCCTGACAGGGTTGAACACTGAAGCTTTCTTT
CDR3: CASSLTGLNTEAFF